This record covers a single TCR beta chain. Its antigen is unknown. This specimen belongs to a study of T cell repertoires in cytomegalovirus infection. Study context: As its CMV epitopes, the study selected recently identified HLA-C-restricted and well-studied HLA-B-restricted targets. CMV infection and matching HLA type were both indicated by public TCR beta signatures.

J was trimmed by 9 bases and V by 6 bases; bases with no gene match: 4. This CDR3 is 12 amino acids long. Germline lookup yields CDR1 SNHLY and CDR2 FYNNEI. TCRdb itself ran the reads through MiXCR, one entry per CDR3 protein. The data contain 450,000 to 600,000 distinct CDR3 sequences, roughly a third of them singletons. General observations from the study: HLA-C-restricted CMV-specific TCR beta clonotypes were dominant in the ex vivo response.

This chain connects TRBV2 to TRBJ2-1; 8 bases agree with TRBD2. The TCR originated in a human donor in good health (CMV status not recorded). Some clones in this sample may be carry-over from other donors' samples. The input for sequencing was cultured PBMCs, taken from culture after CMV antigen stimulation. CDR3 amino acids: CASSQSGGEQFF. The DNA for the CDR3 is TGTGCCAGCAGCCAAAGCGGGGGTGAGCAGTTCTTC. The variable domain in full, with the rest retrieved from reference TRBV2 and TRBJ2-1, is EPEVTQTPSHQVTQMGQEVILRCVPISNHLYFYWYRQILGQKVEFLVSFYNNEISEKSEIFDDQFSVERPDGSNFTLKIRSTKLEDSAMYFCASSQSGGEQFFGPGTRLTVL.